These T cell receptor beta chains were read from a single sample in a study of T-cell memory formation after mild COVID-19. In TCRdb, the 5' RACE reads were re-called with MiXCR into one record per CDR3 protein. The data hold about 100,000 distinct CDR3 sequences, with around 10% observed a single time. Input material: PBMCs or a T cell subset sorted from them (not recorded which). The source is a man between 18 and 29 years old who had mild COVID-19 (a few samples of this study predate the infection). Cell type and time point are not known. The CDR3 runs from the conserved cysteine through the conserved F or W. The D gene is left open where the match is weak. The size of a clone is reported for some rows only, either as once, few or many, or as a class for expanded clones.

v_gene	d_gene	abundance	j_gene	len	CDR3nt	CDR3aa
TRBV5-5	.	few	TRBJ2-5	15	TGTGCCAGCAGCCGAATCCAGGGAGATCCAGAGACCCAGTACTTC	CASSRIQGDPETQYF
TRBV10-2	.	.	TRBJ1-1	16	TGCGCCAGCAGTGAGTCGATGCGGGGAATGAACACTGAAGCTTTCTTT	CASSESMRGMNTEAFF
TRBV4-1	.	many	TRBJ1-4	16	TGCGCCAGCAGCCAAAACCGACAGACAACTAATGAAAAACTGTTTTTT	CASSQNRQTTNEKLFF
TRBV11-3	TRBD1	.	TRBJ2-2	17	TGTGCCAGCAGCCCCGGGACAGTATCGTCGAACACCGGGGAGCTGTTTTTT	CASSPGTVSSNTGELFF
TRBV6-2/TRBV6-3	.	few	TRBJ2-2	11	TGTGCCAGCACTTGGACCGGGGAGCTGTTTTTT	CASTWTGELFF
TRBV5-1	TRBD1	.	TRBJ2-3	16	TGCGCCAGCAGCCCCCGGGACAGGGCTAGCACAGATACGCAGTATTTT	CASSPRDRASTDTQYF
TRBV4-1	TRBD1	.	TRBJ1-4	15	TGCGCCAGCAGCCAAGTTGTAACAGGGGGAGAAAAACTGTTTTTT	CASSQVVTGGEKLFF
TRBV12-3/TRBV12-4	.	.	TRBJ1-1	15	TGTGCCAGCAGTTTAGAGGGCAACATGAACACTGAAGCTTTCTTT	CASSLEGNMNTEAFF
TRBV24-1	.	few	TRBJ1-1	13	TGTGCCACCAGTGATTTGGGGTACACTGAAGCTTTCTTT	CATSDLGYTEAFF
TRBV6-2/TRBV6-3	.	.	TRBJ1-1	14	TGTGCCAGCAGTCTTAGACGGTTGAACACTGAAGCTTTCTTT	CASSLRRLNTEAFF
TRBV11-2	.	few	TRBJ1-2	14	TGTGCCAGCAGCTCCTTCAAAGACAACTATGGCTACACCTTC	CASSSFKDNYGYTF
TRBV7-9	.	.	TRBJ1-1	11	TGTGCCAGCAGCCCCCTGGTAGAAGCTTTCTTT	CASSPLVEAFF
TRBV19	.	.	TRBJ1-1	14	TGTGCCAGTAGCCCGATTATTGCGGGTACTGAAGCTTTCTTT	CASSPIIAGTEAFF
TRBV2	.	few	TRBJ2-1	16	TGTGCCAGCAATCCGAATGTAGGGGGGGGAATCGATGAGCAGTTCTTC	CASNPNVGGGIDEQFF
TRBV5-1	TRBD2	few	TRBJ2-2	16	TGCGCCAGCAGCCCACTAGCGGGGGCGAACACCGGGGAGCTGTTTTTT	CASSPLAGANTGELFF
TRBV15	TRBD1	few	TRBJ1-2	14	TGTGCCACCAGCAGCGGGACAGCTAACTATGGCTACACCTTC	CATSSGTANYGYTF
TRBV5-5	.	.	TRBJ2-5	14	TGTGCCAGCAGCCGAAACACCTTAGGGGAGACCCAGTACTTC	CASSRNTLGETQYF